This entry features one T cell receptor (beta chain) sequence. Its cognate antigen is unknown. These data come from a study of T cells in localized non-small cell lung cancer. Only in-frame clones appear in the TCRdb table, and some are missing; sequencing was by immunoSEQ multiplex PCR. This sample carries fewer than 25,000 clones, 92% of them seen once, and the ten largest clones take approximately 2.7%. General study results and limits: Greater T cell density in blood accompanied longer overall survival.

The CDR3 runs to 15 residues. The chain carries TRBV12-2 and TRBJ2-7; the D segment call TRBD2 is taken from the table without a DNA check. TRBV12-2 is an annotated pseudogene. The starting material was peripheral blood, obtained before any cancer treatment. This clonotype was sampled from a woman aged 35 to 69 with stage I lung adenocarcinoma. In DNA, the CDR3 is TGTGCAAGTCGCTTAGCCCGGGGGACTCCCTACGAGCAGTACTTC. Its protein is CASRLARGTPYEQYF.